Given below is one TCR beta chain in context. Its cognate antigen is unknown. These data originate in a study of shared clonotypes between healthy human individuals. Whole-study results and caveats: In contrast to clonotypes shared by all four donors, non-shared clonotypes had lower generation probabilities.

Several immunoSEQ plates received, in even portions, the genomic DNA of each subset. It was 150 to 250 ng DNA, 25,000 to 35,000 T cell genomes, that sorted-subset replicate PCRs used. TCRdb's table, derived via immunoSEQ multiplex PCR, lists solely in-frame clones and lacks some. The sample carries more than 2 million clones, approximately 96% recorded once. This CDR3 has 15 amino acids. Germline CDR1 MNHNS, CDR2 SASEGT. The V and J ends lost 6 bases and 3 bases respectively, with 18 bases between them. The chain uses TRBV6-1 and TRBJ2-7, with a weak D call TRBD2 (5 bases). Sequenced sample: naive CD4+ T cells sorted from blood. Subset in this sample: CD45RA+ positively selected. This receptor was obtained from a man aged 18 to 30 in good health. The CDR3 DNA follows: TGTGCCAGCAGGTACGAAACGGGGAATCTCTACGAGCAGTACTTC. Translating gives CASRYETGNLYEQYF.